These 25 T cell receptor beta chains originate from one sample sequenced in a study of Tregs in tolerant kidney transplant recipients. Clones were read by immunoSEQ multiplex PCR, and TCRdb kept only the in-frame ones, dropping some. This sample yields more than 75,000 clones, of which 80% to 95% are seen a single time; around 0.45% belongs to the top ten. This sample comprised CD4+ T cells from blood, obtained before the transplant. All receptors derive from a human donor who received a combined kidney and bone marrow transplant.

CDR3 residues: CSGDRGPDSGTEAFF. CDR3 DNA sequence: TGCAGCGGAGACAGGGGGCCGGATAGTGGCACTGAAGCTTTCTTT. The chain joins TRBV29-1 to TRBJ1-1, with 10 bases fitting TRBD1. Germline-derived CDR1 and CDR2 are SQVTM and ANQGSEA. The CDR3 spans 15 residues. The V and J ends lost 7 bases and 4 bases, in that order; junction bases with no gene match: 12.

The J gene is TRBJ1-1, the V gene TRBV7-3; 7 nucleotides match TRBD1. The CDR3 loop spans 13 amino acids. The J segment lost 0 bases and the V segment lost 6 bases, leaving 1 base of the junction unmatched. Germline assignment: CDR1 SGHTA and CDR2 FQGTGA. Here the CDR3 reads CASRTGVNTEAFF. Written as DNA, the CDR3 is TGTGCCAGCAGAACAGGGGTGAACACTGAAGCTTTCTTT.

The chain recombines TRBV9 with TRBJ2-2; 9 bases are a match to TRBD2. Losses at the gene ends were 7 bases for V and 3 bases for J; bases not matched to a gene: 4. In germline, CDR1 is SGDLS, CDR2 YYNGEE. This CDR3 is built from 14 residues. The CDR3 loop reads CASQREADTGELFF. For the CDR3, the DNA is TGTGCCAGCCAGCGGGAGGCGGACACCGGGGAGCTGTTTTTT.

The chain employs TRBV7-2 and TRBJ1-5; possible D gene TRBD1, 6 bases. There are 14 residues in the CDR3. Trimming removed 3 bases at V and 5 bases at J, with 11 bases between. From germline, CDR1 is SGHTA and CDR2 FQGNSA. The CDR3 reads CASSLGQVDQPQHF. Here the CDR3 DNA reads TGTGCCAGCAGCTTGGGACAAGTAGATCAGCCCCAGCATTTT.

This chain connects TRBV18 to TRBJ2-7; D unclear. Germline V gene data show CDR1 as KGHSH and CDR2 as LQKENI. Trimming cost V 0 bases and J 2 bases, with 8 bases left between them. The CDR3 runs 14 residues. The CDR3: CASSPPFRAYEQYF. Written as DNA, the CDR3 is TGTGCCAGCTCACCACCGTTTAGAGCCTACGAGCAGTACTTC.

The chain uses TRBV7-3 and TRBJ2-3; 15 positions match TRBD2. CDR3 size: 17 residues. Germline V CDR1 and CDR2: SGHTA, FQGTGA. J gave up 6 bases and V 5 bases, and 9 bases lay outside the gene matches. The CDR3 is CASSIGTSGGLGDTQYF. For the CDR3, the DNA is TGTGCCAGCAGCATAGGGACTAGCGGGGGGCTGGGGGATACGCAGTATTTT.

The chain recombines TRBV7-7 with TRBJ2-7; 7 nucleotides line up with TRBD1. The length of the CDR3 is 13 residues. The germline V gene has CDR1 SSHAT and CDR2 FNYEAQ (reference sequence). The V gene end was trimmed by 4 bases and the J gene end by 7 bases; junction bases not matched to a gene: 7. The CDR3 loop reads CASSSQLQGEQYF. CDR3 sequence (DNA): TGTGCCAGCAGCTCTCAACTACAGGGGGAGCAGTACTTC.

The chain uses TRBV19 and TRBJ1-4; possible D gene TRBD1, 5 bases. The CDR3 runs to 15 residues. The germline gives CDR1 LNHDA, CDR2 SQIVND (reference sequence). With 4 bases removed from V and 2 bases from J, the gap between germline ends came to 11 bases. The CDR3 DNA follows: TGTGCCAGTAGTAGGGGAAAGGGGACTAATGAAAAACTGTTTTTT. It codes for CASSRGKGTNEKLFF.

J is TRBJ1-1 and V is TRBV9; 7 positions match TRBD1. The CDR3 extends over 14 amino acids. V dropped 4 bases and J dropped 9; count of bases not matched to a gene: 12. Germline CDR1 and CDR2: SGDLS and YYNGEE. CDR3 coding DNA: TGTGCCAGCAGCCCCACCGGGACAGCCCGGCAAGCTTTCTTT. It translates to CASSPTGTARQAFF. Full variable domain (remainder filled in from reference TRBV9 and TRBJ1-1): DSGVTQTPKHLITATGQRVTLRCSPRSGDLSVYWYQQSLDQGLQFLIQYYNGEERAKGNILERFSAQQFPDLHSELNLSSLELGDSALYFCASSPTGTARQAFFGQGTRLTVV.

The chain is built from TRBV14 and TRBJ1-6; tentatively, D is TRBD1 (5 bases). The CDR3 has 17 amino acids. Trimming removed 1 base at V and 7 bases at J, with 17 bases between. Per germline, CDR1 SGHDN and CDR2 FVKESK. CDR3 amino acids: CASSQGQKGHLNSPLHF. For the CDR3, the DNA is TGTGCCAGCAGCCAAGGCCAAAAAGGACACCTAAATTCACCCCTCCACTTT.

This chain uses TRBV2 with TRBJ2-1; maybe TRBD1 (5 bases). The CDR3 length is 12 residues. Germline V gene lookup returns CDR1 SNHLY and CDR2 FYNNEI. V was cut by 4 bases and J by 10 bases, with 11 bases left in between. CDR3 sequence (DNA): TGTGCCAGCAGTGGTCAGGGCTACGAGCAGTTCTTC. It is translated as CASSGQGYEQFF.

The chain employs TRBV5-1 and TRBJ2-5; D is perhaps TRBD2 (6 bases). V was shortened by 0 bases and J by 11 bases, with 17 bases between the two germline ends. The CDR3 contains 14 residues. Germline V gene lookup returns CDR1 SGHRS and CDR2 YFSETQ. The CDR3 DNA reads TGCGCCAGCAGCTTGGAGGGGCTCGGCGGGGTACAGTACTTC. As protein: CASSLEGLGGVQYF.

V is TRBV18 and J is TRBJ2-5; 12 bases are a match to TRBD2. CDR3 length: 17 residues. V lost 2 bases and J lost 5; bases outside the gene matches: 9. Per germline, CDR1 KGHSH and CDR2 LQKENI. DNA for the CDR3: TGTGCCAGCTCACCAAGGCTAGCGGGGGGGCCGGAGGAGACCCAGTACTTC. Its protein product is CASSPRLAGGPEETQYF. The whole variable domain, remainder taken from reference TRBV18 and TRBJ2-5, is NAGVMQNPRHLVRRRGQEARLRCSPMKGHSHVYWYRQLPEEGLKFMVYLQKENIIDESGMPKERFSAEFPKEGPSILRIQQVVRGDSAAYFCASSPRLAGGPEETQYFGPGTRLLVL.

This clone came up a few times. The CDR3 spells CASSTQGGWTKALHF. The CDR3 nucleotides are TGTGCCAGCAGCACCCAAGGGGGCTGGACAAAGGCCCTCCACTTT. The rearrangement links TRBV27 to TRBJ1-6; 7 nucleotides match TRBD1. The ends lost 6 bases at V and 14 bases at J; junction bases unmatched: 16. Germline values: CDR1 MNHEY, CDR2 SMNVEV (reference sequence). The length of the CDR3 is 15 residues.

J is TRBJ2-7 and V is TRBV4-1; possible D gene TRBD2, 6 bases. The CDR3 spans 17 residues. Trimming shortened V by 4 bases and J by 1 base, and 20 bases separated the two germline ends. The germline gives CDR1 MGHRA, CDR2 YSYEKL. The CDR3 DNA reads TGCGCCAGCAGCCCCCTAGATATGGGACTCCTTTCCTACGAGCAGTACTTC. This codes for CASSPLDMGLLSYEQYF.

The V and J genes are TRBV5-6 and TRBJ2-7; 7 bases agree with TRBD1. CDR1 SGHDT and CDR2 YYEEEE come from the germline V gene. The length of the CDR3 is 14 residues. With 3 bases clipped from V and 0 bases from J, the junction kept 3 bases outside the gene matches. In nucleotides, the CDR3 is TGTGCCAGCAGCTGGGACAGTAGCTCCTACGAGCAGTACTTC. This codes for CASSWDSSSYEQYF. Full variable domain (rest looked up from reference TRBV5-6 and TRBJ2-7): DAGVTQSPTHLIKTRGQQVTLRCSPKSGHDTVSWYQQALGQGPQFIFQYYEEEERQRGNFPDRFSGHQFPNYSSELNVNALLLGDSALYLCASSWDSSSYEQYFGPGTRLTVT.

The chain couples TRBV11-3 to TRBJ2-3, with 11 bases that match TRBD2. Germline V gives CDR1 SGHNT, CDR2 YENEEA. The CDR3 runs 16 residues. The V gene end was trimmed by 4 bases and the J gene end by 4 bases; junction bases not matched to a gene: 7. The DNA for the CDR3 is TGTGCCAGCAGCTCTCCTTTAGCGGGAGGGGCAGATACGCAGTATTTT. It translates to CASSSPLAGGADTQYF.

This sequence joins TRBV5-5 and TRBJ1-1; no definite D call. V lost 5 bases to trimming and J lost 2 bases, with 22 bases between them. The CDR3 consists of 17 residues. The germline CDR1 and CDR2 sequences are SGHKS and YYEKEE (reference sequence). This chain's CDR3 is CASRASVYFQDNTEAFF. In DNA form, the CDR3 reads TGTGCCAGCAGAGCTTCAGTTTATTTTCAGGATAACACTGAAGCTTTCTTT. The full variable domain, rest sourced from reference TRBV5-5 and TRBJ1-1, is DAGVTQSPTHLIKTRGQQVTLRCSPISGHKSVSWYQQVLGQGPQFIFQYYEKEERGRGNFPDRFSARQFPNYSSELNVNALLLGDSALYLCASRASVYFQDNTEAFFGQGTRLTVV.

The rearrangement joins TRBV29-1 to TRBJ2-3; perhaps TRBD2 as D (6 bases). Trimming removed 7 bases at V and 1 base at J, with 12 bases between. Germline CDR1 SQVTM, CDR2 ANQGSEA. This CDR3 is 13 amino acids long. CDR3 coding DNA: TGCAGCGGGAGGGCTAGCGGCACAGATACGCAGTATTTT. Translation: CSGRASGTDTQYF.

To note about this clone: Other DNA sequences within the sample encode an identical CDR3. The chain couples TRBV5-1 to TRBJ1-2, with 8 bases aligning to TRBD1. CDR1 and CDR2 from the germline V gene are SGHRS and YFSETQ. CDR3 length: 14 amino acids. V dropped 0 bases and J dropped 2; count of bases not matched to a gene: 0. The CDR3 is CASSLDRGNYGYTF. CDR3 nucleotide sequence: TGCGCCAGCAGCTTGGACAGGGGGAACTATGGCTACACCTTC.

On this clone itself: This same CDR3 is encoded by further DNA sequences in the sample. The chain links TRBV4-1 to TRBJ1-6; 7 nucleotides align to TRBD1. V gave up 3 bases and J gave up 5 bases; unmatched junction bases: 7. The germline gives CDR1 MGHRA, CDR2 YSYEKL. The CDR3 runs to 16 residues. CDR3 coding DNA: TGCGCCAGCAGCCATTCCCGAGGGGGCAATAATTCACCCCTCCACTTT. Protein product: CASSHSRGGNNSPLHF.

V usage is TRBV27 and J usage is TRBJ1-2, with 8 nucleotides matching TRBD1. Trimming removed 4 bases from V and 6 bases from J; junction bases left unmatched: 7. The CDR3 length is 14 residues. Germline V gene sequence: CDR1 MNHEY, CDR2 SMNVEV (reference sequence). Here the CDR3 reads CASSSPTGGNGYTF. The CDR3 nucleotides read TGTGCCAGCAGTTCCCCTACAGGGGGGAATGGCTACACCTTC.

The chain combines TRBV7-3 with TRBJ1-1, with D hard to call. The V and J ends lost 0 bases and 4 bases respectively, with 6 bases between them. The length of the CDR3 is 13 residues. Germline V gives CDR1 SGHTA, CDR2 FQGTGA. As DNA, the CDR3 is TGTGCCAGCAGCTTAACGAGGTCCACTGAAGCTTTCTTT. It yields the protein CASSLTRSTEAFF.

The chain carries TRBV11-3 and TRBJ2-1; possible D gene TRBD2, 6 bases. The length of the CDR3 is 19 residues. Looked up from germline, CDR1 is SGHNT and CDR2 is YENEEA. The germline V and J ends were trimmed by 5 bases and 1 base, with 24 bases remaining between them. The CDR3 spells CASSTSWSGPTLSYNEQFF. CDR3 sequence (DNA): TGTGCCAGCAGCACCAGTTGGAGCGGGCCCACACTTTCCTACAATGAGCAGTTCTTC.

V and J are TRBV6-5 and TRBJ2-7; a possible D gene is TRBD2 (6 bases). This CDR3 spans 14 amino acids. Germline lookup yields CDR1 MNHEY and CDR2 SVGAGI. Deletions cut 6 bases from V and 0 bases from J, with 12 bases between. The CDR3 protein is CASRTGGTSYEQYF. As DNA, the CDR3 is TGTGCCAGCAGAACCGGGGGAACCTCCTACGAGCAGTACTTC.